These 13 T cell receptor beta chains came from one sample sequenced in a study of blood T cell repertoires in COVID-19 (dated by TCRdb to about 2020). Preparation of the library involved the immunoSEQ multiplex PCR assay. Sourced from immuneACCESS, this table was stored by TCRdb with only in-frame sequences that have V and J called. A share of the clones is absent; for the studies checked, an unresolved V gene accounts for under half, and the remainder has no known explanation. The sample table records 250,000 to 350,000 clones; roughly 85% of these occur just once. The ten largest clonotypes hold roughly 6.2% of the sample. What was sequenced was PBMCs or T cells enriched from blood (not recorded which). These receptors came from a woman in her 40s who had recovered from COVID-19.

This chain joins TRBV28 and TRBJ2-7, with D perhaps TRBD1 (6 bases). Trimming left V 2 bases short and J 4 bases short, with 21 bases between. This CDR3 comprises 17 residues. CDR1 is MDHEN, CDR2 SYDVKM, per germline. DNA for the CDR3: TGTGCCAGCAGTTTACCTTCACGCTCCGGGACACCTTACGAGCAGTACTTC. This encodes CASSLPSRSGTPYEQYF. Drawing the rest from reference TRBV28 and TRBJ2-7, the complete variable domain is DVKVTQSSRYLVKRTGEKVFLECVQDMDHENMFWYRQDPGLGLRLIYFSYDVKMKEKGDIPEGYSVSREKKERFSLILESASTNQTSMYLCASSLPSRSGTPYEQYFGPGTRLTVT.

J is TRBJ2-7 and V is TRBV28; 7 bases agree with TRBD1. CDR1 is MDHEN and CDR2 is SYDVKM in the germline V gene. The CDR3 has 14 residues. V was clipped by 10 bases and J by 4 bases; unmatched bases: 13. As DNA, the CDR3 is TGTGCCACAGTCCACAGGGGAACCGGGTACGAGCAGTACTTC. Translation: CATVHRGTGYEQYF.

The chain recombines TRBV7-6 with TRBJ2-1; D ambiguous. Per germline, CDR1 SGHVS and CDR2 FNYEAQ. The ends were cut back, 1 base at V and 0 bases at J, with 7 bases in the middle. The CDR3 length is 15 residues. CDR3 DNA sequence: TGTGCCAGCAGCTTAGGCTTTAGCTCCTACAATGAGCAGTTCTTC. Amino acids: CASSLGFSSYNEQFF.

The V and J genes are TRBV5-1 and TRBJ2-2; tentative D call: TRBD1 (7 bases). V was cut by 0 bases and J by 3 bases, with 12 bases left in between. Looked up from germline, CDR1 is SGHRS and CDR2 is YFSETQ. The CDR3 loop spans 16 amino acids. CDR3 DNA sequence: TGCGCCAGCAGCTTGGCAGGGGGGCGAGACACCGGGGAGCTGTTTTTT. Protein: CASSLAGGRDTGELFF.

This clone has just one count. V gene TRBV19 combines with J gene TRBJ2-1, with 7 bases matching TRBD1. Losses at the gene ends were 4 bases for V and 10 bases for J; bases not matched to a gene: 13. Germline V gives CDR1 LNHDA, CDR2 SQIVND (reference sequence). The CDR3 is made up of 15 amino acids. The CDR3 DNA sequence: TGTGCCAGTAGTAGGGATGACAGGGATTCAGGCGAGCAGTTCTTC. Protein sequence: CASSRDDRDSGEQFF.

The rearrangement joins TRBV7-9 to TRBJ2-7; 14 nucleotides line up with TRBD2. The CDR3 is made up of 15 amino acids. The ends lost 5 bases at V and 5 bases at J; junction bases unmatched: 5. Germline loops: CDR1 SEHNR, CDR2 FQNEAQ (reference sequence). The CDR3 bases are TGTGCCAGCAGCGCCCCGGGACTAGCGGGAGACGAGCAGTACTTC. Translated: CASSAPGLAGDEQYF.

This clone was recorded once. The CDR3 protein is CASSKKTSGSYNEQFF. For the CDR3, the DNA is TGCGCCAGCAGCAAAAAAACTAGCGGGTCCTACAATGAGCAGTTCTTC. The chain joins TRBV5-1 to TRBJ2-1, with 9 bases lining up with TRBD2. Germline assignment: CDR1 SGHRS and CDR2 YFSETQ. The CDR3 has 16 amino acids. Trimming cost V 4 bases and J 1 base; bases outside gene matches: 6.

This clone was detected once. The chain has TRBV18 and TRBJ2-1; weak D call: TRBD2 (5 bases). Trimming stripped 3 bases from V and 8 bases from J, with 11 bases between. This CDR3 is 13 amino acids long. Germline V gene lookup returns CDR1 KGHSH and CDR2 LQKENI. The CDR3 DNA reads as TGTGCCAGCTCACCCCCTCTGAGGGATGAGCAGTTCTTC. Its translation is CASSPPLRDEQFF.

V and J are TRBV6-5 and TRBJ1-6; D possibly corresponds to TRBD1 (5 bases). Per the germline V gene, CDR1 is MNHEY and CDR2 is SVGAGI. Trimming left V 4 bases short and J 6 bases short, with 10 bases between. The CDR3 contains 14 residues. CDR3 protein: CASSFYRSNSPLHF. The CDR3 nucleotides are TGTGCCAGCAGTTTCTACAGGAGTAATTCACCCCTCCACTTT.

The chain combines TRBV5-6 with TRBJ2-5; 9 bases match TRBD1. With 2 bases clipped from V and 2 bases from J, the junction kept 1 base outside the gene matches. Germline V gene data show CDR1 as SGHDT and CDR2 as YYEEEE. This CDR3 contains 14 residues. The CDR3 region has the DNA TGTGCCAGCAGCTTTGGGACAGGGCAAGAGACCCAGTACTTC. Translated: CASSFGTGQETQYF.

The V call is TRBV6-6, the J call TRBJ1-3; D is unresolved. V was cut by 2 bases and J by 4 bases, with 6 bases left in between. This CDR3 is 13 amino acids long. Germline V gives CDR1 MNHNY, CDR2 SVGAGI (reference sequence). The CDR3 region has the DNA TGTGCCAGCAGTTACCCCGGGGGAAACACCATATATTTT. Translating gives CASSYPGGNTIYF.

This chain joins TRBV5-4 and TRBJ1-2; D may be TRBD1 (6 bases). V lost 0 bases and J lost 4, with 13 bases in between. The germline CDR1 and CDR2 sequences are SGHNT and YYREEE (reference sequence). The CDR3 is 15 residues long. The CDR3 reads CASSLGQGSLYGYTF. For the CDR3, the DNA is TGTGCCAGCAGCTTGGGGCAGGGGAGTCTCTATGGCTACACCTTC. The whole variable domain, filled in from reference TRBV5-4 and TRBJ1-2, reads ETGVTQSPTHLIKTRGQQVTLRCSSQSGHNTVSWYQQALGQGPQFIFQYYREEENGRGNFPPRFSGLQFPNYSSELNVNALELDDSALYLCASSLGQGSLYGYTFGSGTRLTVV.

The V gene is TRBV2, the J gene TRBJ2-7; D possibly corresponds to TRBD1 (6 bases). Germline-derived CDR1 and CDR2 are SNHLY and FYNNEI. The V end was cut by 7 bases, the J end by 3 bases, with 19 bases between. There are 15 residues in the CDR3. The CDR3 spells CASTPGTRLYYEQYF. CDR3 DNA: TGTGCCAGCACCCCCGGGACAAGACTCTACTACGAGCAGTACTTC.